This passage covers 9 T cell receptor beta chains from one sample sequenced in a study of T cells expressing NK-cell markers. From its re-call of the 5' RACE reads, TCRdb lists each CDR3 protein once, without DNA. The sample includes fewer than 400,000 distinct CDR3 sequences. Material for sequencing was blood T cells: a sorted CD56 or NKG2C T cell subset, CD4+ or CD8+ T cells, or bulk PBMC T cells (not recorded which). The receptors stem from a man between 18 and 69 years old in good health.

The chain links TRBV20-1 to TRBJ2-7; the D gene TCRdb calls, TRBD1, cannot be checked with no DNA. The CDR3 runs to 14 residues. The germline V gene encodes CDR1 DFQATT and CDR2 SNEGSKA (reference sequence). The CDR3 sequence: CSALGDRGLDEQYF.

The J gene is TRBJ2-7, the V gene TRBV3-1; TCRdb's D call, TRBD1, is unchecked because there is no DNA. Germline V lookup: CDR1 LGHDT, CDR2 YNNKEL (reference sequence). The CDR3 has 14 residues. Here the CDR3 reads CASSLGAGRSEQYF.

The gene calls are TRBV7-6 and TRBJ2-7; TCRdb outputs TRBD1, but without DNA this stays unchecked. This CDR3 is 15 amino acids long. Germline CDR1 and CDR2: SGHVS and FNYEAQ. This CDR3 reads CASSSHRDRGREQYF. The full variable domain, completed using reference TRBV7-6 and TRBJ2-7, is GAGVSQSPRYKVTKRGQDVALRCDPISGHVSLYWYRQALGQGPEFLTYFNYEAQQDKSGLPNDRFSAERPEGSISTLTIQRTEQRDSAMYRCASSSHRDRGREQYFGPGTRLTVT.

The genes are TRBV3-1 and TRBJ2-5; the TRBD1 assignment by TCRdb is unverifiable without DNA. The CDR3 covers 13 residues. Per the germline V gene, CDR1 is LGHDT and CDR2 is YNNKEL (reference sequence). CDR3 region: CASSRGGEETQYF.

V usage is TRBV28 and J usage is TRBJ2-3; the D call from TCRdb, TRBD1, cannot be confirmed without DNA. The CDR3 loop spans 13 amino acids. CDR1 and CDR2 from the germline V gene are MDHEN and SYDVKM. CDR3 sequence: CASSRGSGDTQYF.

The chain combines TRBV12-3 or TRBV12-4 with TRBJ1-1; with no DNA, the TCRdb D assignment of TRBD1 cannot be verified. The CDR3 is made up of 14 amino acids. Here the CDR3 reads CASSLAGGLAEAFF.

The chain's CDR3 is CASSLRTSGGYTF. The chain has TRBV5-1 and TRBJ1-2. CDR1 and CDR2 (germline): SGHRS, YFSETQ. CDR3 size: 13 residues.

The chain joins TRBV21-1 to TRBJ2-1. TRBV21-1 is shown as a pseudogene. This CDR3 is 14 amino acids long. CDR3 loop: CASSKVPDYNEQFF.

The chain carries TRBV5-5 and TRBJ2-1. This CDR3 spans 13 amino acids. Germline CDR1 SGHKS, CDR2 YYEKEE (reference sequence). CDR3: CASSLTRYNEQFF.